One sample yielded the 21 T cell receptor beta chains listed below, sequenced in a study of T cell responses to AZD1222 COVID-19 vaccine. The table came from immunoSEQ multiplex PCR; TCRdb's copy has only in-frame clones and leaves some out. This table has around 83,000 clones, around 90% appearing once. Here the sequenced sample was peripheral blood, taken on day 0 of AZD1222 vaccination. The origin of the receptors is an adult in good health.

The J gene is TRBJ1-1, the V gene TRBV7-9; 9 bases map to TRBD1. V trimming: 2 bases; J trimming: 6 bases; junction bases outside the gene matches: 7. This CDR3 is 15 amino acids long. Germline V lookup: CDR1 SEHNR, CDR2 FQNEAQ (reference sequence). The CDR3 loop is CASSLMVGQGSEAFF. The CDR3 DNA follows: TGTGCCAGCAGCTTAATGGTGGGACAGGGCTCTGAAGCTTTCTTT.

The CDR3 is CASMTGQTNTGELFF. CDR3 sequence (DNA): TGTGCCAGCATGACGGGTCAGACGAACACCGGGGAGCTGTTTTTT. The chain links TRBV28 to TRBJ2-2; D uncertain. From germline, CDR1 is MDHEN and CDR2 SYDVKM. The CDR3 is 15 amino acids. V was trimmed by 7 bases and J by 0 bases, leaving 12 bases between them.

This rearrangement joins TRBV7-7 to TRBJ2-2, with a weak D call TRBD1 (5 bases). The V gene's germline CDR1 is SSHAT and CDR2 FNYEAQ (reference sequence). The V end was cut by 1 base, the J end by 7 bases, with 13 bases between. This CDR3 contains 15 residues. As DNA, the CDR3 is TGTGCCAGCAGCTTAGGGGGCAGGGCTCACGGGGAGCTGTTTTTT. This sequence encodes CASSLGGRAHGELFF.

V and J are TRBV7-5 and TRBJ2-3; TRBD2, the D gene given by the table, was not confirmed from the DNA. TRBV7-5 is listed as a pseudogene. The length of the CDR3 is 12 residues. The CDR3 here is CARSPRLDTQYF. The DNA for the CDR3 is TGTGCCAGAAGCCCCCGTCTGGATACGCAGTATTTT.

This sequence joins TRBV19 and TRBJ2-7, with a tentative D call TRBD2 (6 bases). The CDR3 spans 15 residues. V gave up 5 bases and J gave up 2 bases, with 16 bases separating them. Germline loops: CDR1 LNHDA, CDR2 SQIVND (reference sequence). In nucleotides, the CDR3 is TGTGCCAGTAGTTTCAGGGCTAGCGAGGCCTACGAGCAGTACTTC. This gives the protein CASSFRASEAYEQYF.

This clone turned up a few times. The CDR3 nucleotides read TGCGCCAGCAGCTTGGCCGATCAGGTTGAAGCTTTCTTT. Translating it yields CASSLADQVEAFF. The rearrangement links TRBV5-1 to TRBJ1-1, with D unclear. The CDR3 has 13 amino acids. CDR1 and CDR2 from the germline V gene are SGHRS and YFSETQ. Trimming took off 0 bases at V and 7 bases at J, with 10 bases between the two ends.

The chain is built from TRBV7-8 and TRBJ2-1, with D possibly being TRBD2 (5 bases). This CDR3 region has 14 residues. Between the trimmed V and J ends, which lost 5 bases and 0 bases, there was a span of 8 bases. The V gene's germline CDR1 is SGHVS and CDR2 FQNEAQ. CDR3 nucleotides: TGTGCCAGCAGCCCCGCGGGCTCCTACAATGAGCAGTTCTTC. It is translated as CASSPAGSYNEQFF.

The genes are TRBV7-9 and TRBJ2-1; 7 positions agree with TRBD2. The germline CDR1 and CDR2 sequences are SEHNR and FQNEAQ (reference sequence). The ends lost 8 bases at V and 1 base at J; junction bases unmatched: 2. The CDR3 spans 13 residues. CDR3 sequence: CASARESYNEQFF. CDR3 nucleotide sequence: TGTGCCAGCGCGCGGGAGTCCTACAATGAGCAGTTCTTC.

This clone has only a few counts. The chain carries TRBV14 and TRBJ1-5, with D hard to call. The CDR3 totals 13 residues. Germline CDR1 SGHDN, CDR2 FVKESK. Trimming removed 0 bases at V and 9 bases at J, with 9 bases between. The DNA of the CDR3 is TGTGCCAGCAGCCAAGACAGCCTTGGGCCCCAGCATTTT. Its protein is CASSQDSLGPQHF.

This chain joins TRBV30 and TRBJ1-3; a possible D gene is TRBD1 (5 bases). Germline V gene data show CDR1 as GTSNPN and CDR2 as SVGIG (reference sequence). Trimming cost V 4 bases and J 2 bases, with 12 bases left between them. This CDR3 is 14 amino acids long. The CDR3 here is CAWTGTVAGNTIYF. The CDR3 region has the DNA TGTGCCTGGACTGGGACGGTTGCTGGAAACACCATATATTTT.

The chain joins TRBV7-2 to TRBJ2-1, with 7 bases aligning to TRBD2. Germline V gene sequence: CDR1 SGHTA, CDR2 FQGNSA. CDR3 length: 16 residues. The trim removed 5 bases at V and 7 bases at J, leaving 14 bases unmatched. The CDR3 sequence: CASSPRLAAPINEQFF. CDR3 coding DNA: TGTGCCAGCAGCCCCCGACTAGCTGCCCCCATTAATGAGCAGTTCTTC.

This clone was counted once. The V call is TRBV5-6, the J call TRBJ2-1, with D hard to call. Trimming stripped 2 bases from V and 5 bases from J, with 5 bases between. CDR3 length: 12 residues. Germline V gene sequence: CDR1 SGHDT, CDR2 YYEEEE. CDR3 bases: TGTGCCAGCAGCTTTTGGGACAATGAGCAGTTCTTC. This codes for CASSFWDNEQFF. Looking up the rest from reference TRBV5-6 and TRBJ2-1 gives the full variable domain: DAGVTQSPTHLIKTRGQQVTLRCSPKSGHDTVSWYQQALGQGPQFIFQYYEEEERQRGNFPDRFSGHQFPNYSSELNVNALLLGDSALYLCASSFWDNEQFFGPGTRLTVL.

The gene calls are TRBV7-9 and TRBJ1-1, with no clear D. The CDR3 totals 14 residues. Per germline, CDR1 SEHNR and CDR2 FQNEAQ (reference sequence). With 2 bases removed from V and 0 bases from J, the gap between germline ends came to 7 bases. The CDR3: CASSLFDLNTEAFF. CDR3 nucleotide sequence: TGTGCCAGCAGCTTATTTGACCTGAACACTGAAGCTTTCTTT.

The chain uses TRBV9 and TRBJ2-2, with 8 bases matching TRBD1. Germline assignment: CDR1 SGDLS and CDR2 YYNGEE. The junction had 8 bases not matched to a gene; V was cut back by 4 bases and J by 3 bases. This CDR3 has 16 amino acids. The CDR3 coding sequence is TGTGCCAGCAGCCCCTGGGACAGGCCTCACACCGGGGAGCTGTTTTTT. Translating it yields CASSPWDRPHTGELFF.

V gene TRBV7-2 combines with J gene TRBJ1-2; D unresolved. The germline V and J ends were trimmed by 4 bases and 4 bases, with 16 bases remaining between them. The CDR3 is 15 residues long. CDR1 SGHTA and CDR2 FQGNSA come from the germline V gene. The CDR3: CASSSSLGLTYGYTF. The CDR3 DNA follows: TGTGCCAGCAGCTCCTCGTTAGGGCTGACCTATGGCTACACCTTC.

The CDR3 DNA reads as TGCGCCAGCAGCCAAGAGCCCCCTCCGGACAATGAGCAGTTCTTC. Translation gives CASSQEPPPDNEQFF. The V and J genes are TRBV4-1 and TRBJ2-1; unclear D gene. Germline V CDR1 and CDR2: MGHRA, YSYEKL. The CDR3 extends over 15 amino acids. The V end was cut by 0 bases, the J end by 5 bases, with 11 bases between.

The chain combines TRBV11-2 with TRBJ1-1; tentatively, D is TRBD1 (5 bases). The CDR3 has 14 residues. CDR1 and CDR2 from the germline V gene are SGHAT and FQNNGV. Trimming removed 0 bases at V and 4 bases at J, with 9 bases between. CDR3: CASSLEMGPTEAFF. Written as DNA, the CDR3 is TGTGCCAGCAGCTTAGAAATGGGGCCCACTGAAGCTTTCTTT. The whole variable domain, remainder taken from reference TRBV11-2 and TRBJ1-1, is EAGVAQSPRYKIIEKRQSVAFWCNPISGHATLYWYQQILGQGPKLLIQFQNNGVVDDSQLPKDRFSAERLKGVDSTLKIQPAKLEDSAVYLCASSLEMGPTEAFFGQGTRLTVV.

The chain is built from TRBV29-1 and TRBJ2-5; the D call may be TRBD1 or TRBD2 (5 bases each). The CDR3 spans 14 residues. CDR1 is SQVTM, CDR2 ANQGSEA, per germline. V shed 8 bases and J shed 5 bases, with 21 bases lying between them. CDR3 sequence reads: CSITRDPQSETQYF. In DNA form, the CDR3 reads TGCAGCATAACAAGGGACCCACAGTCGGAGACCCAGTACTTC.

The CDR3 DNA is TGTGCCAGCAGCCGCACTAGCGCTATGGCCTACGAGCAGTACTTC. Its protein product is CASSRTSAMAYEQYF. This chain links TRBV27 with TRBJ2-7; 7 positions match TRBD2. Germline assignment: CDR1 MNHEY and CDR2 SMNVEV (reference sequence). The length of the CDR3 is 15 residues. With V trimmed by 6 bases and J by 2 bases, 10 bases remained unmatched.

This clone was found a few times. The chain joins TRBV29-1 to TRBJ2-1, with D perhaps TRBD2 (7 bases). Germline V gene lookup returns CDR1 SQVTM and CDR2 ANQGSEA. Between the trimmed V and J ends, which lost 3 bases and 8 bases, there was a span of 14 bases. This CDR3 region has 13 residues. In DNA, the CDR3 is TGCAGCGTTGATAGGGGGGGGATGGATGAGCAGTTCTTC. Residues: CSVDRGGMDEQFF.

V and J are TRBV28 and TRBJ2-1, with a tentative D call TRBD1 (6 bases). The CDR3 sequence is 17 residues long. The V gene lost 2 bases and the J gene lost 4 bases, with 18 bases spanning the gap. Germline loops: CDR1 MDHEN, CDR2 SYDVKM. The CDR3: CASSLATLSRGYNEQFF. CDR3 in DNA: TGTGCCAGCAGTTTAGCTACCCTCTCGAGGGGGTACAATGAGCAGTTCTTC.